This passage covers 27 T cell receptor beta chains from one sample sequenced in a study of blood T cell repertoires in COVID-19. Clones were read by immunoSEQ multiplex PCR, and TCRdb kept only the in-frame ones, dropping some. The table includes under 250,000 clones, about 83% detected once. Source material: PBMCs or T cells enriched from blood (not recorded which). The receptors shown here come from a woman aged 40 to 50 who had been exposed to COVID-19.

The V and J genes are TRBV4-1 and TRBJ2-5; the match to TRBD2 covers 10 bases. From germline, CDR1 is MGHRA and CDR2 YSYEKL. The CDR3 has 16 amino acids. J lost 6 bases, V lost 5 bases, and 12 bases had no gene match. The CDR3 region is CASSDVTGTSVQTQYF. In nucleotides, the CDR3 is TGCGCCAGCAGCGACGTAACCGGGACTAGCGTTCAGACCCAGTACTTC.

The chain is built from TRBV2 and TRBJ2-2; D not certain. Trimming stripped 5 bases from V and 1 base from J, with 5 bases between. CDR1 is SNHLY, CDR2 FYNNEI, per germline. The CDR3 is 13 amino acids. CDR3 protein: CASSRQNTGELFF. The CDR3 nucleotides are TGTGCCAGCAGTAGACAGAACACCGGGGAGCTGTTTTTT.

The chain combines TRBV6-2 or TRBV6-3 with TRBJ2-1, with 7 positions matching TRBD2. This CDR3 is built from 15 residues. In germline, CDR1 is MNHEY, CDR2 SVGEGT. V shed 5 bases, J shed 5 bases, and the junction held 9 bases outside the gene matches. Here the CDR3 reads CASSRGGSKNNEQFF. CDR3 coding DNA: TGTGCCAGCAGTCGCGGGGGTTCGAAGAACAATGAGCAGTTCTTC.

The rearrangement links TRBV18 to TRBJ1-5; D unclear. CDR1 and CDR2 from the germline V gene are KGHSH and LQKENI. Between the trimmed V and J ends, which lost 4 bases and 4 bases, there was a span of 17 bases. The CDR3 is 16 residues long. In nucleotides, the CDR3 is TGTGCCAGCTCACGAGCCAGGCAGGCACCAAATCAGCCCCAGCATTTT. Translated, it gives CASSRARQAPNQPQHF.

The chain uses TRBV6-5 and TRBJ1-6, with 11 bases fitting TRBD1. There are 15 residues in the CDR3. V gave up 6 bases and J gave up 9 bases; unmatched junction bases: 7. Per the germline V gene, CDR1 is MNHEY and CDR2 is SVGAGI. The CDR3 protein is CASSPPGQGASPLHF. CDR3 nucleotides: TGTGCCAGCAGCCCCCCTGGACAGGGGGCTTCACCCCTCCACTTT.

The J gene is TRBJ1-1, the V gene TRBV6-5; TRBD1 matches at 11 bases. The CDR3 runs 15 residues. The V gene's germline CDR1 is MNHEY and CDR2 SVGAGI. Unmatched junction bases numbered 9, after V lost 2 bases and J lost 10 bases. The CDR3 here is CASSYDGTGGRRAFF. CDR3 DNA: TGTGCCAGCAGTTACGACGGGACAGGGGGGCGACGAGCTTTCTTT.

The chain has TRBV6-1 and TRBJ2-1; the match to TRBD2 covers 9 bases. Per germline, CDR1 MNHNS and CDR2 SASEGT. The trim removed 4 bases at V and 5 bases at J, leaving 18 bases unmatched. The CDR3 length is 19 residues. CDR3 sequence reads: CASSGLWVASGAFNNEQFF. The CDR3 DNA reads TGTGCCAGCAGTGGCCTCTGGGTTGCTAGCGGGGCTTTCAACAATGAGCAGTTCTTC.

The chain employs TRBV11-2 and TRBJ1-1; D may be TRBD1 (6 bases). The germline CDR1 and CDR2 sequences are SGHAT and FQNNGV. Between the trimmed V and J ends, which lost 6 bases and 2 bases, there was a span of 16 bases. This CDR3 has 15 residues. CDR3 loop: CASSPDGTRNTEAFF. As DNA, the CDR3 is TGTGCCAGCAGTCCGGACGGGACACGTAACACTGAAGCTTTCTTT.

The rearrangement links TRBV18 to TRBJ2-7; TRBD1 matches at 12 bases. The CDR3 sequence is 17 residues long. V lost 2 bases to trimming and J lost 6 bases; unmatched junction nucleotides: 11. Per germline, CDR1 KGHSH and CDR2 LQKENI. CDR3: CASSPTQPGQGALEQYF. The CDR3 nucleotides are TGTGCCAGCTCACCAACTCAACCGGGACAGGGGGCTCTCGAGCAGTACTTC.

This clone has only one observation. At one end, the junction sequence differs from germline, possibly due to a read error. The chain is built from TRBV6-1 and TRBJ2-5; D might be TRBD1 (5 bases). CDR1 and CDR2 (germline): MNHNS, SASEGT. This CDR3 contains 13 residues. The CDR3: CASSEGPQATQYF. The DNA of the CDR3 is TGTGCCAGCAGTGAGGGGCCACAAGCGACCCAGTACTTC.

The CDR3 reads CATGTSGAEQFF. For the CDR3, the DNA is TGTGCCACCGGGACTAGTGGCGCTGAGCAGTTCTTC. The chain couples TRBV10-3 to TRBJ2-1, with 8 bases aligning to TRBD2. The CDR3 length is 12 residues. In germline, CDR1 is ENHRY, CDR2 SYGVKD. Trimming cost V 10 bases and J 9 bases; bases outside gene matches: 8.

The chain joins TRBV12-5 to TRBJ1-5; 9 nucleotides agree with TRBD1. Germline CDR1 is LGHNT and CDR2 is FRNRAP. The CDR3 has 20 residues. Losses at the gene ends were 0 bases for V and 0 bases for J; bases not matched to a gene: 12. CDR3 nucleotide sequence: TGTGCTAGTGGTTTGGTGCTTACAGGGGGCGAATTCCATAGCAATCAGCCCCAGCATTTT. Amino acids: CASGLVLTGGEFHSNQPQHF.

This clone was seen once. The rearrangement uses TRBV11-3 and TRBJ2-5, with D possibly TRBD1 on 5 matching bases. Germline loops: CDR1 SGHNT, CDR2 YENEEA. This CDR3 is 13 amino acids long. The V end lost 4 bases, the J end lost 2 bases, and 8 bases lay between the germline ends. Here the CDR3 DNA reads TGTGCCAGCAGCTCCGACAGTCAAGAGACCCAGTACTTC. Encoded protein: CASSSDSQETQYF. The variable domain in full, completed from reference TRBV11-3 and TRBJ2-5, reads EAGVVQSPRYKIIEKKQPVAFWCNPISGHNTLYWYLQNLGQGPELLIRYENEEAVDDSQLPKDRFSAERLKGVDSTLKIQPAELGDSAVYLCASSSDSQETQYFGPGTRLLVL.

This sequence joins TRBV5-1 and TRBJ2-7; D possibly corresponds to TRBD1 (6 bases). This CDR3 has 16 residues. V was clipped by 0 bases and J by 3 bases, with 16 bases between them. From germline, CDR1 is SGHRS and CDR2 YFSETQ. The CDR3 DNA is TGCGCCAGCAGCTTGGCCCCGACAGGTGGGGTCTACGAGCAGTACTTC. It is translated as CASSLAPTGGVYEQYF.

This clone was recorded once. CDR3 amino acids: CASSSRQGFLIQYF. DNA of the CDR3: TGTGCCAGCAGTTCAAGACAGGGTTTCTTGATTCAGTACTTC. The chain couples TRBV27 to TRBJ2-4; 7 nucleotides line up with TRBD1. Germline V gene data show CDR1 as MNHEY and CDR2 as SMNVEV (reference sequence). The CDR3 contains 14 residues. Losses at the gene ends were 4 bases for V and 10 bases for J; bases not matched to a gene: 10.

The gene calls are TRBV2 and TRBJ1-2; unclear D gene. Germline loops: CDR1 SNHLY, CDR2 FYNNEI. This CDR3 has 11 residues. Trimming left V 5 bases short and J 8 bases short, with 9 bases between. CDR3 DNA sequence: TGTGCCAGCAGTTCCACGAGAGGCTACACCTTC. It specifies CASSSTRGYTF. Drawing the rest from reference TRBV2 and TRBJ1-2, the complete variable domain is EPEVTQTPSHQVTQMGQEVILRCVPISNHLYFYWYRQILGQKVEFLVSFYNNEISEKSEIFDDQFSVERPDGSNFTLKIRSTKLEDSAMYFCASSSTRGYTFGSGTRLTVV.

The genes are TRBV7-3 and TRBJ2-1; perhaps TRBD2 as D (6 bases). CDR1 SGHTA and CDR2 FQGTGA come from the germline V gene. This CDR3 comprises 14 residues. Between the trimmed V and J ends, which lost 3 bases and 7 bases, there was a span of 13 bases. CDR3 bases: TGTGCCAGCAGCTTGGGACTGACTCTAAATGAGCAGTTCTTC. Translation gives CASSLGLTLNEQFF. Based on the CDR3 plus reference TRBV7-3 and TRBJ2-1, the full variable domain is GAGVSQTPSNKVTEKGKYVELRCDPISGHTALYWYRQSLGQGPEFLIYFQGTGAADDSGLPNDRFFAVRPEGSVSTLKIQRTERGDSAVYLCASSLGLTLNEQFFGPGTRLTVL.

The chain recombines TRBV10-2 with TRBJ2-7; the match to TRBD2 covers 12 bases. V gave up 6 bases and J gave up 0 bases; unmatched junction bases: 6. The CDR3 runs to 16 residues. Per germline, CDR1 WSHSY and CDR2 SAAADI. This CDR3 is CASSGLAGPSSYEQYF. CDR3 bases: TGCGCCAGCAGCGGACTAGCGGGGCCCAGCTCCTACGAGCAGTACTTC.

There are a few counts of this clone. This chain links TRBV19 with TRBJ2-3; no definite D call. Germline CDR1 is LNHDA and CDR2 is SQIVND (reference sequence). This CDR3 spans 12 amino acids. The V end was cut by 4 bases, the J end by 6 bases, with 8 bases between. CDR3 region: CASSTYSDTQYF. In nucleotides, the CDR3 is TGTGCCAGTAGTACCTATTCGGATACGCAGTATTTT.

The V gene is TRBV24-1, the J gene TRBJ1-2, with unresolved D. The germline CDR1 and CDR2 sequences are KGHDR and SFDVKD. The CDR3 has 12 residues. The V gene lost 0 bases and the J gene lost 8 bases, with 6 bases spanning the gap. In DNA form, the CDR3 reads TGTGCCACCAGTGATTTGATTGAGGGCTACACCTTC. It is translated as CATSDLIEGYTF.

The chain links TRBV5-4 to TRBJ2-7, with TRBD2 matching 10 bases. J lost 2 bases, V lost 4 bases, and 6 bases had no gene match. The germline V gene encodes CDR1 SGHNT and CDR2 YYREEE (reference sequence). CDR3 length: 15 amino acids. For the CDR3, the DNA is TGTGCCAGCAGCGCTACTAGCGGGGTCGCCTACGAGCAGTACTTC. The encoded protein is CASSATSGVAYEQYF.

The chain combines TRBV28 with TRBJ1-6, with a tentative D call TRBD1 (5 bases). The CDR3 runs to 13 residues. The V end was cut by 5 bases, the J end by 13 bases, with 15 bases between. Germline V gene lookup returns CDR1 MDHEN and CDR2 SYDVKM. The CDR3 DNA reads TGTGCCAGCAGTCCAACCAGGGTTCGGCCCCTCCACTTT. Protein: CASSPTRVRPLHF.

The chain carries TRBV19 and TRBJ1-5, with 7 positions matching TRBD1. Germline V gene data show CDR1 as LNHDA and CDR2 as SQIVND (reference sequence). The CDR3 runs 16 residues. V dropped 1 base and J dropped 3; count of bases not matched to a gene: 6. The CDR3 DNA sequence: TGTGCCAGTAGTATAGTAAGGACAGGCGTCAATCAGCCCCAGCATTTT. It specifies CASSIVRTGVNQPQHF. Full variable domain (rest looked up from reference TRBV19 and TRBJ1-5): DGGITQSPKYLFRKEGQNVTLSCEQNLNHDAMYWYRQDPGQGLRLIYYSQIVNDFQKGDIAEGYSVSREKKESFPLTVTSAQKNPTAFYLCASSIVRTGVNQPQHFGDGTRLSIL.

CDR3 bases: TGTGCCAGCAGTCTCGCAGGAGGGGCAGACGGCCAGCCCCAGCATTTT. It encodes CASSLAGGADGQPQHF. The genes are TRBV28 and TRBJ1-5; D is perhaps TRBD1 (5 bases). This CDR3 is built from 16 residues. Trimming removed 5 bases at V and 7 bases at J, with 21 bases between. Per germline, CDR1 MDHEN and CDR2 SYDVKM.

V usage is TRBV29-1 and J usage is TRBJ2-3; 10 bases agree with TRBD2. Germline V lookup: CDR1 SQVTM, CDR2 ANQGSEA. The CDR3 has 14 amino acids. J lost 3 bases, V lost 7 bases, and 7 bases had no gene match. This CDR3 is CSDQAGGLTDTQYF. The CDR3 nucleotides are TGCAGCGATCAAGCGGGGGGGCTTACAGATACGCAGTATTTT.

The rearrangement uses TRBV6-5 and TRBJ2-2; D not resolved. The V gene lost 6 bases and the J gene lost 4 bases, with 9 bases spanning the gap. The CDR3 sequence is 13 residues long. Germline V gene sequence: CDR1 MNHEY, CDR2 SVGAGI. The CDR3 bases are TGTGCCAGCAGCCTTCTGGCCACCGGGGAGCTGTTTTTT. This translates into CASSLLATGELFF.

V usage is TRBV6-1 and J usage is TRBJ1-5; D perhaps matches TRBD1 (5 bases). The germline V gene encodes CDR1 MNHNS and CDR2 SASEGT. The CDR3 runs to 15 residues. V lost 1 base to trimming and J lost 3 bases, with 10 bases between them. CDR3 residues: CASSEGRAYNQPQHF. The CDR3 DNA follows: TGTGCCAGCAGTGAAGGCAGGGCTTACAATCAGCCCCAGCATTTT.